This entry lists 7 T cell receptor beta chains sequenced from one sample in a study of blood T cell repertoires in COVID-19. The assay was immunoSEQ multiplex PCR, and TCRdb's table has in-frame clones only and misses some. Here the sample spans about 130,000 clones, roughly four fifths being singletons. Sequenced: PBMCs or T cells enriched from blood (not recorded which). These receptors all come from a man aged 25-45 years who had recovered from COVID-19.

The chain couples TRBV30 to TRBJ2-1; 7 nucleotides match TRBD1. The CDR3 totals 14 residues. The germline CDR1 and CDR2 sequences are GTSNPN and SVGIG (reference sequence). J was trimmed by 0 bases and V by 5 bases; bases with no gene match: 4. The CDR3 DNA follows: TGTGCCTGGGAACAGGGGAGCTCCTACAATGAGCAGTTCTTC. As protein: CAWEQGSSYNEQFF. Full variable domain (remainder filled in from reference TRBV30 and TRBJ2-1): SQTIHQWPATLVQPVGSPLSLECTVEGTSNPNLYWYRQAAGRGLQLLFYSVGIGQISSEVPQNLSASRPQDRQFILSSKKLLLSDSGFYLCAWEQGSSYNEQFFGPGTRLTVL.

This clone is a singleton in its sample. The rearrangement links TRBV2 to TRBJ1-6; tentatively, D is TRBD1 (5 bases). This CDR3 contains 15 residues. The V end was cut by 0 bases, the J end by 10 bases, with 13 bases between. Per germline, CDR1 SNHLY and CDR2 FYNNEI. The CDR3 DNA reads as TGTGCCAGCAGTGAAGCTGCCAGGGTCGGGTCACCCCTCCACTTT. Its protein product is CASSEAARVGSPLHF.

The chain couples TRBV7-3 to TRBJ1-2; D uncertain. Trimming pared 2 bases from V and 0 bases from J, leaving 13 bases between. The CDR3 spans 16 residues. Germline lookup yields CDR1 SGHTA and CDR2 FQGTGA. CDR3 amino acids: CASSLYLDGANYGYTF. DNA of the CDR3: TGTGCCAGCAGCTTATACCTTGACGGAGCTAACTATGGCTACACCTTC.

V usage is TRBV27 and J usage is TRBJ1-6, with 8 bases fitting TRBD1. From germline, CDR1 is MNHEY and CDR2 SMNVEV (reference sequence). With 6 bases clipped from V and 9 bases from J, the junction kept 1 base outside the gene matches. CDR3 length: 12 residues. The CDR3 DNA follows: TGTGCCAGCAGAGACAGGGGTTCACCCCTCCACTTT. Translating it yields CASRDRGSPLHF.

The rearrangement uses TRBV18 and TRBJ2-7; 10 positions agree with TRBD1. After removal of 6 bases from V and 6 bases from J, the junction contained 8 bases not matched to a gene. Germline-derived CDR1 and CDR2 are KGHSH and LQKENI. The CDR3 has 14 residues. The CDR3 DNA reads TGTGCCAGCTCTCCGGGACAGGGGTTCGGCGAGCAGTACGTC. Amino acids: CASSPGQGFGEQYV.

The table lists this clone with many counts. V and J are TRBV9 and TRBJ1-5; D possibly corresponds to TRBD1 (5 bases). The CDR3 is 14 residues long. Germline assignment: CDR1 SGDLS and CDR2 YYNGEE. The V and J ends lost 0 bases and 2 bases respectively, with 6 bases between them. The CDR3 nucleotides are TGTGCCAGCAGCGTAGCCAGGGGCAATCAGCCCCAGCATTTT. Its protein product is CASSVARGNQPQHF.

This clone has just one count. The V gene is TRBV15, the J gene TRBJ2-1, with unresolved D. Germline V gene lookup returns CDR1 LNHNV and CDR2 YYDKDF (reference sequence). Trimming removed 0 bases at V and 15 bases at J, with 15 bases between. The CDR3 loop spans 13 amino acids. This CDR3 is CATSRDRGQVPFF. Here the CDR3 DNA reads TGTGCCACCAGCAGAGATCGTGGGCAGGTCCCGTTCTTC.